Described below is a single TCR beta chain sequence and its context. Amplification of TCR beta CDR3 regions was performed using RNA transcripts as template. RT-PCR in the first round (using the HTBI primer set) targeted the TCR CDR3. MiXCR was run by TCRdb on the multiplex PCR reads, yielding one entry per CDR3 protein. The data contain about 660,000 distinct CDR3 sequences, less than 45% of them singletons. The sample originates from a study of T cells in Graves' hyperthyroidism and ophthalmopathy. The CDR3 runs 13 residues. With 1 base removed from V and 8 bases from J, the gap between germline ends came to 11 bases. Germline CDR1 SGHTA, CDR2 FQGTGA.

The V gene is TRBV7-3, the J gene TRBJ1-2, with D perhaps TRBD1 (6 bases). The sample comprised peripheral blood or thyroid tissue (not recorded which). This clonotype was sampled from an adult man with Graves' disease, either hyperthyroidism or ophthalmopathy (not recorded which). CDR3 in DNA: TGTGCCAGCAGCTTAATGAGGGACAAGGGCTACACCTTC. Translated: CASSLMRDKGYTF.